This is a list of T cell receptor beta chains from one sample in a study of cytotoxic CD8 clonotypes in ibrutinib-treated CLL. TCRdb's table, derived via immunoSEQ multiplex PCR, lists solely in-frame clones and lacks some. Among 150,000 or so clones listed, approximately 85% were seen once. The sequences come from PBMCs, collected after 24 months of ibrutinib treatment. These receptors originate from a human donor with chronic lymphocytic leukemia. Each CDR3 is given with its conserved first and last residue. A D gene is named only where the DNA matches it firmly. A clone size is listed for some rows: how often the clone was seen (once, few, many), or a class if it is expanded.

CDR3,DNA,J,size,D,V
CASSLGVSGGSASYEQYF,TGTGCCAGCAGCTTAGGCGTTAGCGGGGGATCTGCATCCTACGAGCAGTACTTC,TRBJ2-7,-,TRBD2,TRBV7-8
CASSLVGYEQYF,TGTGCCAGCAGCTTGGTGGGCTACGAGCAGTACTTC,TRBJ2-7,-,-,TRBV5-4
CASSQDRQGKLFF,TGCGCCAGCAGCCAAGATCGACAGGGGAAACTGTTTTTT,TRBJ1-4,-,TRBD1,TRBV4-3
CASSLTDRGNQPQHF,TGCGCCAGCAGCCTCACGGACAGGGGGAATCAGCCCCAGCATTTT,TRBJ1-5,few,TRBD1,TRBV4-1
CATSRAFQEQFF,TGTGCCACCAGCAGAGCTTTTCAAGAGCAGTTCTTC,TRBJ2-1,-,-,TRBV15
CASGPRAPGDEQYF,TGCGCCAGCGGACCCCGGGCCCCGGGGGACGAGCAGTACTTC,TRBJ2-7,-,-,TRBV5-1
CASSSRGGSYEQYF,TGTGCCAGCAGCTCCAGGGGCGGGTCCTACGAGCAGTACTTC,TRBJ2-7,once,-,TRBV5-6
CASSAREETQYF,TGTGCCAGCAGTGCAAGAGAAGAGACCCAGTACTTC,TRBJ2-5,-,-,TRBV2
CASSVGTKTSFAFF,TGTGCCAGCAGCGTCGGGACGAAGACCTCTTTTGCTTTCTTT,TRBJ1-1,-,-,TRBV9
CASSYSGYGDGYTF,TGTGCCAGCAGTTACTCGGGATATGGAGATGGCTACACCTTC,TRBJ1-2,-,-,TRBV6-5
CASRSTGYEQYF,TGTGCCAGCAGGTCGACAGGGTACGAGCAGTACTTC,TRBJ2-7,few,TRBD1,TRBV6-6
CASTSPGQGGGSSPLHF,TGTGCCAGCACCAGTCCGGGGCAGGGGGGCGGAAGTTCACCCCTCCACTTT,TRBJ1-6,-,TRBD1,TRBV28
CASSPPSAGGRRTQYF,TGCGCCAGCAGCCCCCCCTCAGCGGGGGGCCGGCGGACCCAGTACTTC,TRBJ2-5,-,TRBD2,TRBV5-1
CASSAEGNTEAFF,TGTGCCAGCAGTGCGGAGGGGAACACTGAAGCTTTCTTT,TRBJ1-1,-,-,TRBV2
CASSGSPYRRPMGTEAFF,TGTGCCAGCAGCGGGTCTCCGTATAGACGGCCTATGGGCACTGAAGCTTTCTTT,TRBJ1-1,-,-,TRBV9
CASSQEGGLGLAGGLSSYNEQFF,TGTGCCAGCAGCCAAGAGGGAGGTTTAGGGCTAGCGGGAGGTTTGAGCTCCTACAATGAGCAGTTCTTC,TRBJ2-1,-,TRBD2,TRBV4-2
CASSIVRGSDYGYTF,TGTGCCAGTAGTATAGTCCGGGGGAGCGACTATGGCTACACCTTC,TRBJ1-2,few,-,TRBV19
CASSFRTREGGHTEAFF,TGTGCCAGCAGCTTCCGGACCAGGGAAGGCGGTCACACTGAAGCTTTCTTT,TRBJ1-1,-,-,TRBV7-8
CASSADRRRPQHF,TGTGCCAGTAGTGCGGACAGGCGACGGCCCCAGCATTTT,TRBJ1-5,few,TRBD1,TRBV19
CASSPQLAEITGELFF,TGTGCCAGCTCACCGCAACTAGCGGAGATCACCGGGGAGCTGTTTTTT,TRBJ2-2,-,TRBD2,TRBV18
CASSTTGTGELFF,TGTGCCAGCAGCACTACAGGGACCGGGGAGCTGTTTTTT,TRBJ2-2,-,-,TRBV5-5
CATSRERNSGANVLTF,TGTGCCACCAGCAGAGAGCGAAACTCTGGGGCCAACGTCCTGACTTTC,TRBJ2-6,once,-,TRBV15
CASSLVVSSMNTEAFF,TGCGCCAGCAGCTTGGTCGTATCCTCCATGAACACTGAAGCTTTCTTT,TRBJ1-1,-,-,TRBV5-1
CASSLGGGGSQPQHF,TGTGCCAGCAGCTTAGGGGGTGGGGGCAGTCAGCCCCAGCATTTT,TRBJ1-5,-,-,TRBV7-8
CASSQDLQEGGTQYF,TGTGCCAGCAGCCAAGATCTCCAGGAAGGCGGTACGCAGTATTTT,TRBJ2-3,few,-,TRBV4-2
CASSLLGTGSEKLFF,TGTGCCAGCAGTTTATTAGGGACAGGGTCAGAAAAACTGTTTTTT,TRBJ1-4,-,TRBD1,TRBV28
CASSTGGLTTQETQYF,TGTGCCAGCTCAACAGGAGGACTTACGACACAAGAGACCCAGTACTTC,TRBJ2-5,-,-,TRBV18
CASSLSLLDRTEAFF,TGTGCCAGCAGCTTATCCCTCCTTGATCGGACTGAAGCTTTCTTT,TRBJ1-1,-,-,TRBV7-2
CASSKTSGVTDTQYF,TGTGCCAGCAGCAAGACTAGCGGGGTCACAGATACGCAGTATTTT,TRBJ2-3,-,TRBD2,TRBV7-3
CASSRARVDFTGELFF,TGTGCCAGCAGCCGGGCTCGCGTCGATTTCACCGGGGAGCTGTTTTTT,TRBJ2-2,-,-,TRBV7-3
CASSPTGGYGYTF,TGTGCCAGTAGCCCGACAGGGGGGTATGGCTACACCTTC,TRBJ1-2,-,TRBD1,TRBV19
CASSSGGQANTGELFF,TGTGCCAGCAGCTCAGGGGGACAAGCGAACACCGGGGAGCTGTTTTTT,TRBJ2-2,-,TRBD1,TRBV5-4
CASSFHLLAGGFNEQFF,TGTGCCAGCAGCTTCCACCTACTAGCGGGGGGGTTTAATGAGCAGTTCTTC,TRBJ2-1,-,TRBD2,TRBV7-2
CASSKADLWTGSSYNEQFF,TGTGCCAGCAGCAAAGCGGACCTTTGGACAGGGAGCTCCTACAATGAGCAGTTCTTC,TRBJ2-1,-,-,TRBV21-1
CASSLKPSGGSHSGANVLTF,TGCGCCAGCAGCTTGAAGCCTAGCGGGGGGTCCCACTCTGGGGCCAACGTCCTGACTTTC,TRBJ2-6,-,TRBD2,TRBV5-1
CASTPETSGVFF,TGTGCCAGTACCCCGGAGACTAGCGGGGTATTCTTC,TRBJ2-1,-,TRBD2,TRBV19